Listed here are 15 T cell receptor beta chains from one sample, sequenced in a study of blood T cell repertoires in COVID-19. Profiled with immunoSEQ multiplex PCR; TCRdb holds only in-frame clones, not every one. The table lists roughly 93,000 clones, 85% to 90% of them singletons. The material sequenced was peripheral blood. The receptors come from a human donor in a cohort sampled during active COVID-19.

V usage is TRBV27 and J usage is TRBJ1-5, with a possible D match to TRBD1 (6 bases). Per germline, CDR1 MNHEY and CDR2 SMNVEV (reference sequence). The germline V and J ends were trimmed by 5 bases and 0 bases, with 8 bases remaining between them. This CDR3 is built from 14 residues. Here the CDR3 reads CASSVRGSNQPQHF. The CDR3 coding sequence is TGTGCCAGCAGTGTCAGGGGTAGCAATCAGCCCCAGCATTTT.

The chain couples TRBV7-9 to TRBJ2-1; 13 nucleotides line up with TRBD2. V was clipped by 5 bases and J by 0 bases; unmatched bases: 10. The germline CDR1 and CDR2 sequences are SEHNR and FQNEAQ (reference sequence). This CDR3 has 19 amino acids. The CDR3 reads CASSPRGLAGVYSYNEQFF. DNA for the CDR3: TGTGCCAGCAGCCCCCGAGGACTAGCGGGAGTATACTCCTACAATGAGCAGTTCTTC.

The rearrangement joins TRBV5-6 to TRBJ2-2; the match to TRBD1 covers 7 bases. J was trimmed by 6 bases and V by 0 bases; bases with no gene match: 8. This CDR3 spans 16 amino acids. CDR1 SGHDT and CDR2 YYEEEE come from the germline V gene. Written as DNA, the CDR3 is TGTGCCAGCAGCTTGGACCCAGGGGGTCGGGCCGGGGAGCTGTTTTTT. Translating gives CASSLDPGGRAGELFF.

The gene calls are TRBV28 and TRBJ1-1; 9 bases are a match to TRBD1. This CDR3 comprises 16 residues. V lost 10 bases, J lost 1 base, and 13 bases stayed unmatched. Germline values: CDR1 MDHEN, CDR2 SYDVKM. For the CDR3, the DNA is TGTGCCACCCATAGGTTTGGGACAGGGAAGAACACTGAAGCTTTCTTT. This encodes CATHRFGTGKNTEAFF.

This clone was observed a single time. The chain couples TRBV28 to TRBJ2-1; 11 bases agree with TRBD1. This CDR3 spans 16 amino acids. From germline, CDR1 is MDHEN and CDR2 SYDVKM. Unmatched junction bases numbered 12, after V lost 7 bases and J lost 7 bases. The CDR3, as DNA: TGTGCCAGCACCCCTTTGGGACAGGGGGAAGGAAATGAGCAGTTCTTC. Translated, it gives CASTPLGQGEGNEQFF.

The chain joins TRBV5-5 to TRBJ2-7; 9 positions match TRBD1. The CDR3 loop spans 14 amino acids. The ends lost 2 bases at V and 3 bases at J; junction bases unmatched: 3. Germline V gene sequence: CDR1 SGHKS, CDR2 YYEKEE (reference sequence). The CDR3 spells CASSFLTGGYEQYF. The CDR3 DNA reads as TGTGCCAGCAGCTTTCTGACAGGGGGCTACGAGCAGTACTTC.

The V and J genes are TRBV19 and TRBJ2-1; 7 bases map to TRBD1. The germline V gene has CDR1 LNHDA and CDR2 SQIVND (reference sequence). V lost 11 bases to trimming and J lost 7 bases; unmatched junction nucleotides: 8. The CDR3 totals 12 residues. The CDR3 here is CAAGTDYNEQFF. The CDR3 nucleotides are TGTGCCGCCGGGACAGACTATAATGAGCAGTTCTTC.

The rearrangement uses TRBV5-6 and TRBJ1-2; D is unclear. Germline V lookup: CDR1 SGHDT, CDR2 YYEEEE. This CDR3 has 12 residues. The germline V and J ends were trimmed by 0 bases and 7 bases, with 7 bases remaining between them. CDR3 in DNA: TGTGCCAGCAGCTTGGGAGAGGGTGGCTACACCTTC. Protein: CASSLGEGGYTF.

CDR3 in DNA: TGTGCCAGCAGCTGGTACTTTCAAGAGACCCAGTACTTC. It is translated as CASSWYFQETQYF. The chain combines TRBV7-2 with TRBJ2-5; unclear D gene. Germline-derived CDR1 and CDR2 are SGHTA and FQGNSA. Trimming shortened V by 4 bases and J by 2 bases, and 8 bases separated the two germline ends. There are 13 residues in the CDR3. Drawing the rest from reference TRBV7-2 and TRBJ2-5, the complete variable domain is GAGVSQSPSNKVTEKGKDVELRCDPISGHTALYWYRQSLGQGLEFLIYFQGNSAPDKSGLPSDRFSAERTGGSVSTLTIQRTQQEDSAVYLCASSWYFQETQYFGPGTRLLVL.

This chain uses TRBV7-9 with TRBJ2-3, with 9 bases matching TRBD2. With 0 bases clipped from V and 2 bases from J, the junction kept 3 bases outside the gene matches. CDR1 is SEHNR, CDR2 FQNEAQ, per germline (reference sequence). The CDR3 has 16 amino acids. The CDR3 DNA sequence: TGTGCCAGCAGCTTAGCTGGCGGGAGGGTCACAGATACGCAGTATTTT. Protein: CASSLAGGRVTDTQYF. The full variable domain, its missing parts supplied by reference TRBV7-9 and TRBJ2-3, is DTGVSQNPRHKITKRGQNVTFRCDPISEHNRLYWYRQTLGQGPEFLTYFQNEAQLEKSRLLSDRFSAERPKGSFSTLEIQRTEQGDSAMYLCASSLAGGRVTDTQYFGPGTRLTVL.

The chain has TRBV9 and TRBJ1-2; a weak D match, TRBD1 (5 bases). The CDR3 length is 16 residues. CDR1 and CDR2 from the germline V gene are SGDLS and YYNGEE. V lost 0 bases to trimming and J lost 0 bases, with 12 bases between them. Here the CDR3 DNA reads TGTGCCAGCAGCGTAGGTCTGGGGGGTACTAACTATGGCTACACCTTC. Its translation: CASSVGLGGTNYGYTF. Filled out from reference TRBV9 and TRBJ1-2, the complete variable domain reads DSGVTQTPKHLITATGQRVTLRCSPRSGDLSVYWYQQSLDQGLQFLIQYYNGEERAKGNILERFSAQQFPDLHSELNLSSLELGDSALYFCASSVGLGGTNYGYTFGSGTRLTVV.

This clone was seen a few times. This chain joins TRBV28 and TRBJ2-1; D might be TRBD2 (5 bases). The germline V and J ends were trimmed by 8 bases and 4 bases, with 9 bases remaining between them. This CDR3 contains 12 residues. Germline V gene sequence: CDR1 MDHEN, CDR2 SYDVKM. The CDR3, as DNA: TGTGCCAGCTTTAGCGTTTACAATGAGCAGTTCTTC. Translating it yields CASFSVYNEQFF.

V is TRBV12-5 and J is TRBJ2-6; D call uncertain. Germline V CDR1 and CDR2: LGHNT, FRNRAP. V was pared by 7 bases and J by 0 bases, with 4 bases between. The CDR3 is 13 residues long. DNA for the CDR3: TGTGCTAGTGCGTCCTCTGGGGCCAACGTCCTGACTTTC. Its protein product is CASASSGANVLTF.

This chain joins TRBV5-1 and TRBJ1-1; D is unresolved. CDR3 length: 13 amino acids. Trimming removed 4 bases from V and 6 bases from J, with 13 bases in between. Germline CDR1 is SGHRS and CDR2 is YFSETQ. The DNA of the CDR3 is TGCGCCAGCAGCCCGGCGAGGCGGGCTGAAGCTTTCTTT. Its protein product is CASSPARRAEAFF.

This clone was counted a few times. The gene calls are TRBV6-6 and TRBJ1-1, with D possibly being TRBD1 (6 bases). The V end was cut by 2 bases, the J end by 7 bases, with 8 bases between. Germline CDR1 reads MNHNY; CDR2 reads SVGAGI (reference sequence). This CDR3 spans 12 amino acids. This CDR3 is CASSYGGSEAFF. The CDR3 DNA follows: TGTGCCAGCAGTTACGGGGGCAGTGAAGCTTTCTTT.